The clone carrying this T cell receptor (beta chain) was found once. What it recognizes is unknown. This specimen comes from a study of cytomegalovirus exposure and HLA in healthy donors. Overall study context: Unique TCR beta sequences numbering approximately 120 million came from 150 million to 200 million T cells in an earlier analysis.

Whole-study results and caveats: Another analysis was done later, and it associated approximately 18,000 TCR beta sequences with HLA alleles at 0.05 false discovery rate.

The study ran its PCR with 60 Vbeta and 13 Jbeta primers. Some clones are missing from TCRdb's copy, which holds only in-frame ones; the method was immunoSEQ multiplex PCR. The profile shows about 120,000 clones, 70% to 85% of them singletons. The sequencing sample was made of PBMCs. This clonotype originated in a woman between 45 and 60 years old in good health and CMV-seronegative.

CDR3 coding DNA: TGCGCCAGCGGCCCTTCAGGGGTAGAGAATTCACCCCTCCACTTT. This sequence encodes CASGPSGVENSPLHF. This rearrangement joins TRBV5-1 to TRBJ1-6, with D possibly TRBD1 on 6 matching bases. CDR3 length equals 15 residues. Germline V gene sequence: CDR1 SGHRS, CDR2 YFSETQ. The ends were cut back, 7 bases at V and 7 bases at J, with 18 bases in the middle. The variable domain in full, completed from reference TRBV5-1 and TRBJ1-6, reads KAGVTQTPRYLIKTRGQQVTLSCSPISGHRSVSWYQQTPGQGLQFLFEYFSETQRNKGNFPGRFSGRQFSNSRSEMNVSTLELGDSALYLCASGPSGVENSPLHFGNGTRLTVT.